A selection of T cell receptor beta chains follows, all from one sample in a study of vaccination effects on CD4 cells after COVID-19. Libraries were prepared by immunoSEQ multiplex PCR; TCRdb keeps only in-frame clonotypes and omits some of them. The sample consists of about 15,000 clones, about 76% of them appearing once. Which antigens these TCRs recognize remains unknown. Sequenced here: CD4+ T cells from PBMCs cultured with SARS-CoV-2 spike peptides, sampled after COVID-19 vaccination. The receptors stem from a human donor who had a prior SARS-CoV-2 infection. The conserved cysteine and the conserved F or W are not part of the CDR3 here. A D gene is named only where the DNA matches it firmly.

v_gene,d_gene,j_gene,CDR3aa
TRBV14,.,TRBJ2-5,ASSQGGNQETQY
TRBV7-3,.,TRBJ2-5,ASSPTGLQETQY
TRBV12-3/TRBV12-4,.,TRBJ2-3,ASRLRDTQY
TRBV19,.,TRBJ2-7,ASASSQISYEQY
TRBV5-1,.,TRBJ1-4,ASSTRTDEKLF
TRBV4-2,.,TRBJ2-7,ASRWAGSHYEQY
TRBV15,TRBD1,TRBJ2-5,ATSRQGVGETQY
TRBV5-1,.,TRBJ2-3,ASDRSPEGGGTDTQY
TRBV9,TRBD1,TRBJ2-7,ASSVVPDRGEQY
TRBV6-5,.,TRBJ2-2,ASANTGELF
TRBV18,.,TRBJ2-1,ASSPVWGSYNEQF
TRBV6-2/TRBV6-3,.,TRBJ2-1,ASSYAGSRAF
TRBV28,.,TRBJ1-1,ASTLLGTEAF
TRBV4-3,.,TRBJ2-5,ASSHSLRGTQETQY
TRBV5-6,.,TRBJ2-7,ASSAGAGGRYEQY
TRBV5-1,TRBD2,TRBJ2-1,ASSLSGGPYNEQF
TRBV7-2,TRBD2,TRBJ2-1,ASSKDRSGGYYNEQF
TRBV6-5,TRBD2,TRBJ2-5,ASSYWSGGQETQY
TRBV5-1,TRBD1,TRBJ2-7,ASSRDSYEQY
TRBV10-3,TRBD2,TRBJ2-2,AISPLASKNTGELF
TRBV2,.,TRBJ1-3,ASKPGPISGNTIY
TRBV5-8,.,TRBJ2-1,ASSPGNWGALSSYNEQF
TRBV7-9,TRBD1,TRBJ1-5,ASSLGTGGNQPQH
TRBV7-2,.,TRBJ2-7,ASSLVVQGNDEQY
TRBV25-1,TRBD1,TRBJ2-4,ASSDPTMTGTKNIQY
TRBV7-3,.,TRBJ2-2,ASSLGLANTGELF
TRBV18,.,TRBJ1-5,ASSPRDGGPKPQH
TRBV27,.,TRBJ2-5,ASSFAGRTTQETQY
TRBV3-1/TRBV3-2,TRBD1,TRBJ1-2,ASSRDRGDYGYT
TRBV7-2,.,TRBJ2-1,ASSAFFANEQF
TRBV7-9,.,TRBJ2-7,ASSLGVTLYEQY
TRBV6-4,.,TRBJ1-2,ARALNT
TRBV5-6,.,TRBJ1-4,ASSSRTFGKLF
TRBV30,TRBD2,TRBJ2-5,AWRGRTSGVETQY
TRBV5-1,.,TRBJ2-1,ASSLVMPGYNEQF
TRBV7-9,.,TRBJ1-1,ASSFQGNTEAF
TRBV27,TRBD2,TRBJ2-7,ASSLPGLAGEAYEQY
TRBV12-5,.,TRBJ1-1,ASGLFPVNTEAF
TRBV2,.,TRBJ1-5,ASSEAHSNQPQH
TRBV7-8,TRBD2,TRBJ2-7,ASSLAVGGFYYEQY
TRBV7-2,TRBD1,TRBJ1-2,ASSRDSYGYT
TRBV9,.,TRBJ1-1,ASSVGGSDTEAF